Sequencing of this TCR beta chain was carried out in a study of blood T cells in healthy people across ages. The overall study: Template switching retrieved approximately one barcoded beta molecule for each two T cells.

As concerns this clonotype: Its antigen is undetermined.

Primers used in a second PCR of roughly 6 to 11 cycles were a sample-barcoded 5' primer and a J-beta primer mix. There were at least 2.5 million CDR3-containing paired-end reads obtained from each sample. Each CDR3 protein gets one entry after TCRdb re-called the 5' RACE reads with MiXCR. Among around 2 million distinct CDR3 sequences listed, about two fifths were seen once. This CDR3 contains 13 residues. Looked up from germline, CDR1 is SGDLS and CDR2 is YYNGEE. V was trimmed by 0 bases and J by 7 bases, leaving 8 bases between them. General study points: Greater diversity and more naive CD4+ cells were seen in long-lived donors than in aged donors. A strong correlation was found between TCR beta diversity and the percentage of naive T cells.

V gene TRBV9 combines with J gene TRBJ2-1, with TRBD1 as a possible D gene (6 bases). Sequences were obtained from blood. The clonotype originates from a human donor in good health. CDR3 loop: CASSVVQGNEQFF. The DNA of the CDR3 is TGTGCCAGCAGCGTAGTACAGGGAAATGAGCAGTTCTTC.